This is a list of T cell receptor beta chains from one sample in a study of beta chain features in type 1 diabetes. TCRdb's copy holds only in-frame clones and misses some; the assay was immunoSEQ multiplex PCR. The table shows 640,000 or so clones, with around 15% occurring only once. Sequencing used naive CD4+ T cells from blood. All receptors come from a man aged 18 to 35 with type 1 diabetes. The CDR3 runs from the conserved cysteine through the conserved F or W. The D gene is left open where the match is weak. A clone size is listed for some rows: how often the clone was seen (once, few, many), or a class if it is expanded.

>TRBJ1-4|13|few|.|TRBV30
TGTGCCTGGACAACAGGGTCGAGTGAAAAACTGTTTTTT
CAWTTGSSEKLFF
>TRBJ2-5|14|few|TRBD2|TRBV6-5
TGTGCCAGCGCCGGAGCGGGGACCCAAGAGACCCAGTACTTC
CASAGAGTQETQYF
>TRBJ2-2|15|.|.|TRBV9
TGTGCCAGCACCGCCGGGACTTCGAACACCGGGGAGCTGTTTTTT
CASTAGTSNTGELFF
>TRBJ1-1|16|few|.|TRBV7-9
TGTGCCAGCAGCTTTGCTCGCGACAGAATGAACACTGAAGCTTTCTTT
CASSFARDRMNTEAFF
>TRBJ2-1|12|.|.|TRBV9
TGTGCCAGCAGCGTGGCAGGGAATGAGCAGTTCTTC
CASSVAGNEQFF
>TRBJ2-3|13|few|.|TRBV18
TGTGCCAGCTCACCACCGTCCACTGATACGCAGTATTTT
CASSPPSTDTQYF
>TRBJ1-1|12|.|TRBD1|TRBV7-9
TGTGCCAGCAGCCTACAGGGGAATGAAGCTTTCTTT
CASSLQGNEAFF
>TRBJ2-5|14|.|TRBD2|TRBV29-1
TGCAGCGCCGCGTCGGGAGGTCCAAGAGAAACCCAGTACTTC
CSAASGGPRETQYF
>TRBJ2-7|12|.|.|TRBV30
TGTGCCTGGAGTGTAATGACCTACGAGCAGTACTTC
CAWSVMTYEQYF
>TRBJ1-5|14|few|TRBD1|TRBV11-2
TGTGCCAGCAGCCTCGACAGGGGGAATCAGCCCCAGCATTTT
CASSLDRGNQPQHF
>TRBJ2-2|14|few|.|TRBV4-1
TGCGCCAGCAGCCCTTCTCCCGCCACCGGGGAGCTGTTTTTT
CASSPSPATGELFF
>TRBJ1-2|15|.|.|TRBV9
TGTGCCAGCAGCCCCCGGGGCAGTGTTAACTATGGCTACACCTTC
CASSPRGSVNYGYTF
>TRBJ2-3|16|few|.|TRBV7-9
TGTGCCAGCAGCCGAAATCTGTTTCCTAGCACAGATACGCAGTATTTT
CASSRNLFPSTDTQYF
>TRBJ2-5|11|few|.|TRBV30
TGTGCCTGGAGTGTACTAGAGACCCAGTACTTC
CAWSVLETQYF
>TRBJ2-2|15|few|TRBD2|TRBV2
TGTGCCAGCAGTGTGACTAGCGGCAGCACCGGGGAGCTGTTTTTT
CASSVTSGSTGELFF
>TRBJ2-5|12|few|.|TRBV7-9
TGTGCCAGCAGCTTCCCAGTAGAGACCCAGTACTTC
CASSFPVETQYF
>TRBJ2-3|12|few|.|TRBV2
TGTGCCAGCAAAACGTCAGCAGATACGCAGTATTTT
CASKTSADTQYF
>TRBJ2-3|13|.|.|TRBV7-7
TGTGCTAGCAGCCTGCAATGGGGAGATACGCAGTATTTT
CASSLQWGDTQYF
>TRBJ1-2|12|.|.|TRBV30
TGTGCCTGGAGTGCTACGACGGGGGGCTACACCTTC
CAWSATTGGYTF
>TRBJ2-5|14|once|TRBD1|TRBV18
TGTGCCAGCTCACAGAGCAGGGGGCCAGAGACCCAGTACTTC
CASSQSRGPETQYF
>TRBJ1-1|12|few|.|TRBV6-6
TGTGCCAGCAGTTATGTCAAGGCTGAAGCTTTCTTT
CASSYVKAEAFF
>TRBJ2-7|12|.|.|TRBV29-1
TGCAGCGTTGAAGGAGAGCCGAACGAGCAGTACTTC
CSVEGEPNEQYF
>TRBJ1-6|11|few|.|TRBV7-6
TGTGCCAGCAGCCCCGGGAGCACCCTCCACTTT
CASSPGSTLHF
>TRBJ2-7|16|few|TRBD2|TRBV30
TGTGCCTGGAGTAAGGGATCGGGACTAGCGTTCTACGAGCAGTACTTC
CAWSKGSGLAFYEQYF
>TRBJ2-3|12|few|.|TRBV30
TGTGCCTGGGGGAATCCCGGAGCTACGCAGTATTTT
CAWGNPGATQYF
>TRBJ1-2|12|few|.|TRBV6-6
TGTGCCAGCAGTTACGTGAACTATGGCTACACCTTC
CASSYVNYGYTF
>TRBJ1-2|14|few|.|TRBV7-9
TGTGCCAGCAGCTTAGCCAGTTTTAACTATGGCTACACCTTC
CASSLASFNYGYTF
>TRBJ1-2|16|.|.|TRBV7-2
TGTGCCAGCAGCCTCCTTGGGAGGGGCGCAAGCTATGGCTACACCTTC
CASSLLGRGASYGYTF
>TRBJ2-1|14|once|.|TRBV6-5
TGTGCCAGCAGTCAGTGGGACTTCTACAATGAGCAGTTCTTC
CASSQWDFYNEQFF
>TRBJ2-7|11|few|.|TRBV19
TGTGCCAGTAGTGGACGCTACGAGCAGTACTTC
CASSGRYEQYF
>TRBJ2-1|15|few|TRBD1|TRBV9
TGTGCCAGCAGCCTCCGAGGGGACAGCTACAATGAGCAGTTCTTC
CASSLRGDSYNEQFF
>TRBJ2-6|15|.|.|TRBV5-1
TGCGCCAGCAGCTTGGGAGTGTCCGGGGCCAACGTCCTGACTTTC
CASSLGVSGANVLTF
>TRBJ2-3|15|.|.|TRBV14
TGTGCCAGCAGCCCCCGGAGGCGGATCACAGATACGCAGTATTTT
CASSPRRRITDTQYF
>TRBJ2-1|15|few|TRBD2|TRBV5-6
TGTGCCAGCAGCTCCGGACTAGCGGGGGACAATGAGCAGTTCTTC
CASSSGLAGDNEQFF
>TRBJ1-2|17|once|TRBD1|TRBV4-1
TGCGCCAGCAGCCCAACACCGGGACAGGGGTCTTCAGATGGCTACACCTTC
CASSPTPGQGSSDGYTF
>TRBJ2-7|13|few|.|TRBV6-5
TGTGCCAGCAGAAGCGGGACAGCCTACGAGCAGTACTTC
CASRSGTAYEQYF
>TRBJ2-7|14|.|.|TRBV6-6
TGTGCCAGCATCCAGGACTTGCCAACCTACGAGCAGTACTTC
CASIQDLPTYEQYF
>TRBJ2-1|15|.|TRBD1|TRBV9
TGTGCCAGCAGCGTAATCGGGACAGGTTACAATGAGCAGTTCTTC
CASSVIGTGYNEQFF
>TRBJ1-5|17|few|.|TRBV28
TGTGCCAGCAGTTTGAGAGGTTCAGGGAAACCCAATCAGCCCCAGCATTTT
CASSLRGSGKPNQPQHF
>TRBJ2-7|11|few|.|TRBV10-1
TGCGCCAGGCTTACTCTCTACGAGCAGTACTTC
CARLTLYEQYF
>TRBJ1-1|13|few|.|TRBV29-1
TGCAGCGTTAGGCTGACGACGAACACTGAAGCTTTCTTT
CSVRLTTNTEAFF
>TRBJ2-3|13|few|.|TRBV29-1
TGCAGCGCCGATCAGGCTTCCACAGATACGCAGTATTTT
CSADQASTDTQYF
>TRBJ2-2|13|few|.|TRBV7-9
TGTGCCAGCAGCCAAGTAGGCGGCGGGGAGCTGTTTTTT
CASSQVGGGELFF
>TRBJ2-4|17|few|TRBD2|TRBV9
TGTGCCAGCAGCCCTCGAGCGGGGGGCGGGGTGCAAAACATTCAGTACTTC
CASSPRAGGGVQNIQYF
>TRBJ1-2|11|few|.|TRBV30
TGTGCCTGGAGTGTTAATTCGGGCTACACCTTC
CAWSVNSGYTF
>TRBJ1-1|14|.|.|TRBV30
TGTGCCTGGAGTCCCACCTCTAGGGGGACTGAAGCTTTCTTT
CAWSPTSRGTEAFF
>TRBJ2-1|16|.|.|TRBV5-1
TGCGCCAGCAGCTTGTTTAGTAGCGCCTCCTACAATGAGCAGTTCTTC
CASSLFSSASYNEQFF
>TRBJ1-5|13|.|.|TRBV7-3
TGTGCCAGCTCCCCCACACGCAATCAGCCCCAGCATTTT
CASSPTRNQPQHF
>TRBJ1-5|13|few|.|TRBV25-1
TGTGCCAGCAGGAAGAGGGGGAACCAGCCCCAGCATTTT
CASRKRGNQPQHF
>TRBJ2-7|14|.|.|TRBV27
TGTGCCAGCAGTTTCGTGGGAGGACGGTACGAGCAGTACTTC
CASSFVGGRYEQYF
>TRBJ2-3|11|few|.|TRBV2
TGTGCCAGCAGTGAGAGTTATACGCAGTATTTT
CASSESYTQYF
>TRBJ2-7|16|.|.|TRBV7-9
TGTGCCAGCAGCCCCTATCCAGGTGGATCCTCCTACGAGCAGTACTTC
CASSPYPGGSSYEQYF
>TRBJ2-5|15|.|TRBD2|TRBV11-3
TGTGCCAGCAGCTTAGGTCCTAGCGGGAGAGAGACCCAGTACTTC
CASSLGPSGRETQYF